These 3 T cell receptor beta chains were all obtained from the same sample, sequenced in a study of PD-L1 blockade in urothelial cancer. Method: immunoSEQ multiplex PCR; TCRdb's copy keeps in-frame clones and lacks some. The table shows about 71,000 clones, with 85% to 90% occurring only once. The source was PBMCs, collected around atezolizumab (anti-PD-L1) treatment. The receptors come from a man aged 55-75 years with urothelial cancer.

The chain links TRBV7-8 to TRBJ2-1; TRBD1 aligns across 11 bases. CDR1 SGHVS and CDR2 FQNEAQ come from the germline V gene. This CDR3 is built from 17 residues. V gave up 5 bases and J gave up 7 bases; unmatched junction bases: 13. The CDR3 sequence: CASSQITGTGGRNEQFF. CDR3 nucleotide sequence: TGTGCCAGCAGCCAAATAACCGGGACAGGGGGAAGAAATGAGCAGTTCTTC.

V gene TRBV5-6 combines with J gene TRBJ1-1, with D unresolved. The V end was cut by 0 bases, the J end by 6 bases, with 12 bases between. CDR1 is SGHDT, CDR2 YYEEEE, per germline. The CDR3 consists of 14 residues. The CDR3 region is CASSLAQLRAEAFF. The CDR3, as DNA: TGTGCCAGCAGCTTGGCCCAGTTGAGGGCTGAAGCTTTCTTT.

This CDR3 is CASSLATGGYEKLFF. The CDR3 bases are TGCGCCAGCAGCTTGGCGACAGGGGGCTATGAAAAACTGTTTTTT. The V gene is TRBV5-1, the J gene TRBJ1-4, with 10 bases fitting TRBD1. Germline-derived CDR1 and CDR2 are SGHRS and YFSETQ. The CDR3 covers 15 residues. Losses at the gene ends were 0 bases for V and 6 bases for J; bases not matched to a gene: 2.